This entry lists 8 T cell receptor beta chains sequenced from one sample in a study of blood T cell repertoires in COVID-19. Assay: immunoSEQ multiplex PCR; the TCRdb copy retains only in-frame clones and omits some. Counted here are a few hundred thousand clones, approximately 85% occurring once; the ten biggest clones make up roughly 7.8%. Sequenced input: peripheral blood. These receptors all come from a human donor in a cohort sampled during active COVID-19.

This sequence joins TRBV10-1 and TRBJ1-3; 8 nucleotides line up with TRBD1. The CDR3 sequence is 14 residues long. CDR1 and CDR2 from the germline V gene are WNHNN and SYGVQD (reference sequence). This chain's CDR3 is CAPPPGGRGVTIYF. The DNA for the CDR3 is TGCGCGCCCCCCCCAGGGGGCCGGGGCGTCACCATATATTTT.

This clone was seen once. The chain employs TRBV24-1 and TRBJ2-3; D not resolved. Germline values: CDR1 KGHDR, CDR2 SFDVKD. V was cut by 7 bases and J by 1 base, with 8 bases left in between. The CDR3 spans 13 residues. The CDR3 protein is CATRAAGTDTQYF. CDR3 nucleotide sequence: TGTGCCACCAGGGCCGCGGGCACAGATACGCAGTATTTT.

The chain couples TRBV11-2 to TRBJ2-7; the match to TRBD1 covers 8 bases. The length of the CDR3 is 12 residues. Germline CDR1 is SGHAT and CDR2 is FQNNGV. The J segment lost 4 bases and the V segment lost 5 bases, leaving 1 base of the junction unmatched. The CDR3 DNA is TGTGCCAGCAGCCGGACAGGGTACGAGCAGTACTTC. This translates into CASSRTGYEQYF.

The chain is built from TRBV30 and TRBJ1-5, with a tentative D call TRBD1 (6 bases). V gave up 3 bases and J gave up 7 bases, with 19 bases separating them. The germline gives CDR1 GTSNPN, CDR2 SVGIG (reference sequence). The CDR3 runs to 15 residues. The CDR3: CAWRAPGGLGQPQHF. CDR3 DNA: TGTGCCTGGAGGGCCCCCGGGGGGCTGGGGCAGCCCCAGCATTTT.

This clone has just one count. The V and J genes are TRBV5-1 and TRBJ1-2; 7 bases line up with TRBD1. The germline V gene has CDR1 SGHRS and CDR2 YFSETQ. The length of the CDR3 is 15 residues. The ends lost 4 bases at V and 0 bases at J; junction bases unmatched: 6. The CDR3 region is CASSPDRVANYGYTF. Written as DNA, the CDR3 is TGCGCCAGCAGCCCTGACAGGGTGGCTAACTATGGCTACACCTTC.

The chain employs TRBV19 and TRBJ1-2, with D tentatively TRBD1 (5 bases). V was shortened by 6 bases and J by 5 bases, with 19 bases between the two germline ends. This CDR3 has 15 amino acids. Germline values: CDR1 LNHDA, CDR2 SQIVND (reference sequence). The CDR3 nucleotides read TGTGCCAGTAGGACCCCCACGAGACAGACTTATGGCTACACCTTC. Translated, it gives CASRTPTRQTYGYTF. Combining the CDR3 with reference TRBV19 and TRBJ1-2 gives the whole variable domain DGGITQSPKYLFRKEGQNVTLSCEQNLNHDAMYWYRQDPGQGLRLIYYSQIVNDFQKGDIAEGYSVSREKKESFPLTVTSAQKNPTAFYLCASRTPTRQTYGYTFGSGTRLTVV.

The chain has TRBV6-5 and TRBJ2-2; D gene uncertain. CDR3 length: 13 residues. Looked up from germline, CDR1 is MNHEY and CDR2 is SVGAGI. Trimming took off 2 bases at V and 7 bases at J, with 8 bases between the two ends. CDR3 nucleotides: TGTGCCAGCAGTTACCGCTGGAGCGGGGAGCTGTTTTTT. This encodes CASSYRWSGELFF.

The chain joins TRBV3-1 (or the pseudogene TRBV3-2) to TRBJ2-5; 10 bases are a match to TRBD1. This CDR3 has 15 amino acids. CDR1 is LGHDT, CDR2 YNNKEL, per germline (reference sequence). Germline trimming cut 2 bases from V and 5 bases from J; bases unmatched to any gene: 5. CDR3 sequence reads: CASSQPGTGDETQYF. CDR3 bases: TGTGCCAGCAGCCAACCCGGGACAGGGGACGAGACCCAGTACTTC.